Sequencing of this T cell receptor beta chain was carried out in a study of T cell repertoires in cytomegalovirus infection. Across the study: Shared public TCR beta signatures pointed to both CMV infection and a matching HLA type.

Via MiXCR, TCRdb re-called the reads, giving one row per CDR3 protein. The sample includes 450,000 to 600,000 distinct CDR3 sequences, approximately 10% seen only once; the top ten take about 10%. This clonotype was found many times. Its cognate antigen is unknown. Trimming stripped 3 bases from V and 11 bases from J, with 18 bases between. Germline CDR1 SGHNT, CDR2 YYREEE (reference sequence). This CDR3 has 14 residues. Study-level points and caveats: Totalled public TCR beta family frequency picked out people who carried CMV plus the relevant HLA. The study found HLA-C-restricted CMV-specific TCR beta clonotypes dominating the ex vivo response.

The clonotype was recovered from a human donor in good health (CMV status not recorded). Some clones in this sample may be carry-over from other donors' samples. Material for sequencing was PBMCs. The genes are TRBV5-4 and TRBJ2-1, with TRBD1 as a possible D gene (5 bases). The CDR3: CASSSLPETAQQFF. As DNA, the CDR3 is TGTGCCAGCAGCTCACTCCCAGAGACAGCCCAGCAGTTCTTC.